This TCR beta chain came from a study of T cell responses to AZD1222 COVID-19 vaccine. The wider study: Second-dose intervals of approximately 4 or approximately 12 weeks were pooled.

Sequencing was performed with immunoSEQ multiplex PCR; in TCRdb, only in-frame clones are kept and a portion is missing. The sample contains roughly 150,000 clones, roughly 92% of which appear only once. Findings and limits, study-wide: Compared with day 0, the breadth and depth of the Spike-specific TCR repertoire rose significantly after two doses of AZD1222. The span of vaccine-associated CD4 TCRs extended across spike, with dominance at 160-218 and 743-854.

This clone was counted once. Its target is unknown. Trimming shortened V by 3 bases and J by 2 bases, and 13 bases separated the two germline ends. The CDR3 spans 14 residues. CDR1 is GTSNPN and CDR2 is SVGIG in the germline V gene (reference sequence). The TCR comes from an adult in good health. V gene TRBV30 combines with J gene TRBJ1-1, with D maybe TRBD1 (5 bases). Specimen: peripheral blood, collected on day 0 of AZD1222 vaccination. The CDR3 nucleotides are TGTGCCTGGAGCCTGACAGTCCTTAACACTGAAGCTTTCTTT. The encoded protein is CAWSLTVLNTEAFF.